A selection of T cell receptor beta chains follows, all from one sample in a study of blood T cell repertoires in COVID-19. Assay: immunoSEQ multiplex PCR; the TCRdb copy retains only in-frame clones and omits some. The sample lists hundreds of thousands of clones, approximately 88% seen once, with 2.6% in the top ten. Sequenced input: PBMCs or T cells enriched from blood (not recorded which). The source of these receptors is a young woman with acute COVID-19. Each CDR3 is given without its conserved first and last residue. Fields, in order: V gene, J gene, CDR3 length, CDR3 protein.

v_gene: TRBV2
j_gene: TRBJ2-3
len: 13
CDR3aa: ASSGRDKYTDTQY

v_gene: TRBV12-3/TRBV12-4
j_gene: TRBJ1-1
len: 10
CDR3aa: ASRPTGGPAF

v_gene: TRBV7-9
j_gene: TRBJ2-1
len: 8
CDR3aa: ASSLSKQF

v_gene: TRBV7-9
j_gene: TRBJ1-1
len: 12
CDR3aa: ASSPPGANTEAF

v_gene: TRBV4-1
j_gene: TRBJ1-4
len: 14
CDR3aa: ASRPPLWGGAEKLF

v_gene: TRBV18
j_gene: TRBJ2-6
len: 13
CDR3aa: ASSPRRAGANVLT

v_gene: TRBV5-5
j_gene: TRBJ2-7
len: 12
CDR3aa: ASSARSGGNEQY

v_gene: TRBV13
j_gene: TRBJ2-7
len: 11
CDR3aa: ASSLGRVHEQY

v_gene: TRBV7-7
j_gene: TRBJ2-5
len: 15
CDR3aa: ASSLRGQGEGQETQY

v_gene: TRBV15
j_gene: TRBJ2-7
len: 13
CDR3aa: ATSSRDRGLDEQY

v_gene: TRBV5-8
j_gene: TRBJ2-5
len: 12
CDR3aa: ASTNDRVGETQY

v_gene: TRBV30
j_gene: TRBJ1-1
len: 10
CDR3aa: AWMASSTEAF

v_gene: TRBV4-1
j_gene: TRBJ2-3
len: 15
CDR3aa: ASSHPSLAGTTDTQY

v_gene: TRBV30
j_gene: TRBJ2-2
len: 12
CDR3aa: AWIDSLNTGELF

v_gene: TRBV29-1
j_gene: TRBJ1-6
len: 11
CDR3aa: SVYSGGGSPLH

v_gene: TRBV18
j_gene: TRBJ1-1
len: 12
CDR3aa: ASSLSGQGSEAF

v_gene: TRBV2
j_gene: TRBJ1-2
len: 14
CDR3aa: ASSYQVNGGGNGYT

v_gene: TRBV11-2
j_gene: TRBJ2-1
len: 12
CDR3aa: ASSLPGLYNEQF

v_gene: TRBV6-5
j_gene: TRBJ1-5
len: 13
CDR3aa: ASSGDRGGNQPQH

v_gene: TRBV7-9
j_gene: TRBJ1-2
len: 13
CDR3aa: ASSSIGAANYGYT

v_gene: TRBV5-6
j_gene: TRBJ2-2
len: 13
CDR3aa: ASSQQRRITGELF

v_gene: TRBV7-9
j_gene: TRBJ1-4
len: 11
CDR3aa: ASSPDRGEKLF

v_gene: TRBV6-1
j_gene: TRBJ1-6
len: 12
CDR3aa: ASRMDRLLIPLH

v_gene: TRBV2
j_gene: TRBJ1-5
len: 13
CDR3aa: ASSEGGVSNQPQH

v_gene: TRBV6-2/TRBV6-3
j_gene: TRBJ1-1
len: 14
CDR3aa: ASSYGNPGQGEEAF

v_gene: TRBV27
j_gene: TRBJ2-1
len: 13
CDR3aa: ASSLTGDSYNEQF

v_gene: TRBV7-9
j_gene: TRBJ1-4
len: 12
CDR3aa: ASSLGGTNEKLF

v_gene: TRBV24-1
j_gene: TRBJ1-5
len: 13
CDR3aa: ATSARGYSNQPQH

v_gene: TRBV7-9
j_gene: TRBJ2-2
len: 14
CDR3aa: ASSAPGGEYAGELF

v_gene: TRBV3-1/TRBV3-2
j_gene: TRBJ2-5
len: 11
CDR3aa: ASSRDREETQY

v_gene: TRBV7-6
j_gene: TRBJ2-5
len: 13
CDR3aa: ASSSFPGHEGTQY